This T cell receptor beta chain was documented in a study of blood T cell repertoires in COVID-19. In the original workflow: Reference gene primer amplification gave estimated nucleated cell counts. The table came from immunoSEQ multiplex PCR; TCRdb's copy has only in-frame clones and leaves some out. V, J and clone size are those of that table, while D and trimming were read from the DNA. In the table there are over 150,000 clones, 80% to 90% of which are singletons. V dropped 6 bases and J dropped 9 bases, with 15 bases sitting between them. The CDR3 loop spans 13 amino acids. The germline V gene has CDR1 MNHEY and CDR2 SVGEGT.

The V call is TRBV6-2 or TRBV6-3, the J call TRBJ2-1; no definite D call. The clonotype was recovered from a man in his late teens or twenties who had recovered from COVID-19. What was sequenced was peripheral blood. The CDR3 DNA reads TGTGCCAGCAGCAACACTACGCGAGGTGAGCAGTTCTTC. Protein sequence: CASSNTTRGEQFF.